These 25 T cell receptor beta chains were sequenced from one sample in a study of cytomegalovirus exposure and HLA in healthy donors. With 60 Vbeta and 13 Jbeta primers, the PCR was carried out. Generated by immunoSEQ multiplex PCR, the TCRdb table keeps only in-frame clones and is missing some. The profile shows approximately 150,000 clones, roughly 80% of them singletons. The sample comprised PBMCs. The receptors shown here come from a man aged 18 to 35 in good health and CMV-seropositive.

This clone appeared a few times. The chain employs TRBV6-5 and TRBJ2-7; a weak D match, TRBD1 (6 bases). Trimming removed 1 base from V and 6 bases from J, with 16 bases in between. Per germline, CDR1 MNHEY and CDR2 SVGAGI. There are 15 residues in the CDR3. DNA of the CDR3: TGTGCCAGCAGTTACTTAATAACAGGGAAGGGCGAGCAGTACTTC. Its protein product is CASSYLITGKGEQYF.

V gene TRBV7-2 combines with J gene TRBJ2-1; 12 nucleotides agree with TRBD2. Germline trimming cut 4 bases from V and 10 bases from J; bases unmatched to any gene: 8. The germline V gene encodes CDR1 SGHTA and CDR2 FQGNSA. This CDR3 is built from 15 residues. CDR3 protein: CASSSTSGSLGEQFF. For the CDR3, the DNA is TGTGCCAGCAGCTCGACTAGCGGGAGCCTGGGGGAGCAGTTCTTC.

Worth noting for this clone: Its ends do not fully match the called genes, so a read error is possible. The chain couples TRBV30 to TRBJ1-4, with a possible D match to TRBD1 (6 bases). Germline V gene sequence: CDR1 GTSNPN, CDR2 SVGIG (reference sequence). The CDR3 loop spans 13 amino acids. Written as DNA, the CDR3 is TGTGCCTGGAGTGAGGGGGTAGATGAAAAACTGCTTTTT. Its translation is CAWSEGVDEKLLF.

The chain is built from TRBV28 and TRBJ2-7, with D hard to call. V was shortened by 6 bases and J by 2 bases, with 14 bases between the two germline ends. Germline lookup yields CDR1 MDHEN and CDR2 SYDVKM. The CDR3 is made up of 14 amino acids. CDR3 bases: TGTGCCAGCAGAGATTCCAGGCCACCCTACGAGCAGTACTTC. Its protein is CASRDSRPPYEQYF.

This rearrangement joins TRBV29-1 to TRBJ1-1, with 8 bases fitting TRBD1. J gave up 1 base and V 3 bases, and 1 base lay outside the gene matches. Germline V gene lookup returns CDR1 SQVTM and CDR2 ANQGSEA. The CDR3 covers 13 residues. CDR3 bases: TGCAGCGTTGATGACAGGGGGAACACTGAAGCTTTCTTT. Protein sequence: CSVDDRGNTEAFF.

The V gene is TRBV6-1, the J gene TRBJ2-7; D unclear. Germline-derived CDR1 and CDR2 are MNHNS and SASEGT. Trimming removed 4 bases from V and 4 bases from J, with 8 bases in between. The CDR3 is 12 amino acids. The CDR3 protein is CASSVQLYEQYF. The CDR3 nucleotides are TGTGCCAGCAGTGTACAATTATACGAGCAGTACTTC.

As regards this clone: An end of the junction does not agree with germline; a read error may underlie this. The chain joins TRBV7-9 to TRBJ2-2; 7 positions agree with TRBD1. Germline loops: CDR1 SEHNR, CDR2 FQNEAQ (reference sequence). The CDR3 totals 16 residues. CDR3 region: CSSSPTGASSTGELFF. CDR3 coding DNA: TGTTCCAGCAGCCCTACAGGGGCCTCGAGCACCGGGGAGCTGTTTTTT.

The chain joins TRBV4-1 to TRBJ1-4, with a weak D call TRBD1 (6 bases). Germline CDR1 is MGHRA and CDR2 is YSYEKL. The CDR3 totals 15 residues. V was clipped by 1 base and J by 2 bases, with 8 bases between them. The CDR3 protein is CASSQVRGTNEKLFF. Here the CDR3 DNA reads TGCGCCAGCAGCCAAGTAAGGGGGACTAATGAAAAACTGTTTTTT.

The chain employs TRBV27 and TRBJ2-5; 11 bases map to TRBD1. This CDR3 has 13 amino acids. The V and J ends lost 7 bases and 3 bases, in that order; junction bases with no gene match: 1. Germline lookup yields CDR1 MNHEY and CDR2 SMNVEV (reference sequence). CDR3 nucleotide sequence: TGTGCCAGCACGGGACAGGGGGAAGAGACCCAGTACTTC. Amino acids: CASTGQGEETQYF.

The genes are TRBV19 and TRBJ2-7, with 9 bases matching TRBD1. With 6 bases clipped from V and 2 bases from J, the junction kept 5 bases outside the gene matches. The CDR3 is 14 amino acids. Germline CDR1 is LNHDA and CDR2 is SQIVND (reference sequence). The CDR3 loop is CASRPGQGTYEQYF. Written as DNA, the CDR3 is TGTGCCAGTAGGCCGGGACAGGGCACCTACGAGCAGTACTTC. The entire variable domain, with the rest obtained from reference TRBV19 and TRBJ2-7, is as follows: DGGITQSPKYLFRKEGQNVTLSCEQNLNHDAMYWYRQDPGQGLRLIYYSQIVNDFQKGDIAEGYSVSREKKESFPLTVTSAQKNPTAFYLCASRPGQGTYEQYFGPGTRLTVT.

The chain uses TRBV4-1 and TRBJ2-2; 9 bases align to TRBD2. This CDR3 region has 20 residues. Germline V CDR1 and CDR2: MGHRA, YSYEKL. V lost 3 bases to trimming and J lost 4 bases; unmatched junction nucleotides: 18. As DNA, the CDR3 is TGCGCCAGCAGCCACCCACGGGTAGCTAGCGGGATTGGGGCCACCGGGGAGCTGTTTTTT. It translates to CASSHPRVASGIGATGELFF.

The CDR3: CASSNKREGLLAQYF. CDR3 nucleotides: TGTGCCAGTAGTAACAAGCGGGAGGGCCTGCTGGCGCAGTATTTT. The rearrangement uses TRBV19 and TRBJ2-3; 10 bases are shared with TRBD2. Germline CDR1 reads LNHDA; CDR2 reads SQIVND (reference sequence). This CDR3 is built from 15 residues. V dropped 4 bases and J dropped 10; count of bases not matched to a gene: 11.

The chain employs TRBV27 and TRBJ2-3; 9 bases map to TRBD2. Germline V gene data show CDR1 as MNHEY and CDR2 as SMNVEV (reference sequence). The ends lost 5 bases at V and 4 bases at J; junction bases unmatched: 4. The CDR3 has 14 residues. CDR3 loop: CASSPGLASDTQYF. The CDR3 DNA is TGTGCCAGCAGTCCCGGACTAGCGTCAGATACGCAGTATTTT.

This clone was recorded a few times. The V and J genes are TRBV25-1 and TRBJ2-5, with D perhaps TRBD1 (5 bases). The CDR3 contains 14 residues. Between the trimmed V and J ends, which lost 6 bases and 2 bases, there was a span of 13 bases. Germline V CDR1 and CDR2: MGHDK, SYGVNS. The CDR3: CASSVRPGQETQYF. Written as DNA, the CDR3 is TGTGCCAGCAGCGTCCGCCCAGGGCAAGAGACCCAGTACTTC.

This chain links TRBV5-4 with TRBJ2-2; 14 bases align to TRBD2. Looked up from germline, CDR1 is SGHNT and CDR2 is YYREEE (reference sequence). This CDR3 is 17 amino acids long. V was clipped by 4 bases and J by 7 bases; unmatched bases: 9. The CDR3 here is CASSQGLAGVSNGELFF. The CDR3 nucleotides are TGTGCCAGCAGCCAGGGACTAGCGGGAGTTTCGAACGGGGAGCTGTTTTTT.

The chain combines TRBV4-1 with TRBJ2-5, with D maybe TRBD1 (5 bases). The CDR3 has 14 amino acids. The V gene lost 4 bases and the J gene lost 4 bases, with 13 bases spanning the gap. Germline assignment: CDR1 MGHRA and CDR2 YSYEKL. The CDR3 nucleotides read TGCGCCAGCAGCCCCCTGGGAAGGGGAGAGACCCAGTACTTC. This translates into CASSPLGRGETQYF.

This clone was counted a few times. The chain employs TRBV21-1 and TRBJ2-7; the table's D call, TRBD2, has no DNA check behind it. TRBV21-1 corresponds to a pseudogene. The CDR3 spans 17 residues. CDR3 residues: CASSNPRLADSSYEQYF. The CDR3 bases are TGTGCCAGCAGTAACCCTCGACTAGCGGATAGCTCCTACGAGCAGTACTTC.

The gene calls are TRBV29-1 and TRBJ1-1; the match to TRBD1 covers 10 bases. The CDR3 has 17 residues. Germline-derived CDR1 and CDR2 are SQVTM and ANQGSEA. V lost 1 base and J lost 2; bases outside the gene matches: 10. In DNA form, the CDR3 reads TGCAGCGTTGAAGGCCTGAGTCGGGACAGGGGAAACACTGAAGCTTTCTTT. Its translation is CSVEGLSRDRGNTEAFF. The full variable domain, its missing parts supplied by reference TRBV29-1 and TRBJ1-1, is SAVISQKPSRDICQRGTSLTIQCQVDSQVTMMFWYRQQPGQSLTLIATANQGSEATYESGFVIDKFPISRPNLTFSTLTVSNMSPEDSSIYLCSVEGLSRDRGNTEAFFGQGTRLTVV.

This chain links TRBV7-3 with TRBJ2-3; 12 nucleotides agree with TRBD2. This CDR3 comprises 16 residues. J lost 8 bases, V lost 5 bases, and 11 bases had no gene match. The germline V gene encodes CDR1 SGHTA and CDR2 FQGTGA. The CDR3 DNA reads as TGTGCCAGCAGCAAGATGACTAGCGGGAGACGTGGTACGCAGTATTTT. Its protein is CASSKMTSGRRGTQYF.

The V call is TRBV6-1, the J call TRBJ2-5; TRBD1 is a possible D gene (6 bases). Germline CDR1 is MNHNS and CDR2 is SASEGT. The CDR3 runs 15 residues. Between the trimmed V and J ends, which lost 2 bases and 5 bases, there was a span of 15 bases. DNA for the CDR3: TGTGCCAGCAGTGAAATCAGGGGCAGCAGGGAGACCCAGTACTTC. It is translated as CASSEIRGSRETQYF.

The chain joins TRBV2 to TRBJ2-1, with 8 bases identical to TRBD1. V trimming: 7 bases; J trimming: 0 bases; junction bases outside the gene matches: 5. The CDR3 sequence is 15 residues long. CDR1 and CDR2 (germline): SNHLY, FYNNEI. The CDR3 spells CASMTDRASYNEQFF. The CDR3 DNA is TGTGCCAGCATGACGGACAGGGCCTCCTACAATGAGCAGTTCTTC. The whole variable domain, remainder taken from reference TRBV2 and TRBJ2-1, is EPEVTQTPSHQVTQMGQEVILRCVPISNHLYFYWYRQILGQKVEFLVSFYNNEISEKSEIFDDQFSVERPDGSNFTLKIRSTKLEDSAMYFCASMTDRASYNEQFFGPGTRLTVL.

The V and J genes are TRBV4-2 and TRBJ2-3; 8 bases map to TRBD2. The V segment lost 3 bases and the J segment 0 bases; nucleotides outside the gene matches: 8. The CDR3 contains 17 residues. Germline CDR1 reads LGHNA; CDR2 reads YNFKEQ. The chain's CDR3 is CASSHPVGGGSTDTQYF. The CDR3 DNA is TGTGCCAGCAGCCACCCGGTCGGCGGGGGGAGCACAGATACGCAGTATTTT.

J is TRBJ2-3 and V is TRBV25-1, with 10 nucleotides matching TRBD2. V dropped 4 bases and J dropped 1; count of bases not matched to a gene: 2. CDR1 and CDR2 from the germline V gene are MGHDK and SYGVNS. The CDR3 is 15 residues long. The CDR3 region has the DNA TGTGCCAGCAGTGGCGGGACTAGCGGCACAGATACGCAGTATTTT. Translated, it gives CASSGGTSGTDTQYF. Complete variable domain (other parts from reference TRBV25-1 and TRBJ2-3): EADIYQTPRYLVIGTGKKITLECSQTMGHDKMYWYQQDPGMELHLIHYSYGVNSTEKGDLSSESTVSRIRTEHFPLTLESARPSHTSQYLCASSGGTSGTDTQYFGPGTRLTVL.

This clone appeared once. The V call is TRBV29-1, the J call TRBJ2-7; weak D call: TRBD2 (5 bases). V was cut by 1 base and J by 4 bases, with 11 bases left in between. Germline CDR1 is SQVTM and CDR2 is ANQGSEA. This CDR3 comprises 13 residues. The CDR3 DNA reads as TGCAGCGTTGAAGCGGGAAGTGCATACGAGCAGTACTTC. Its protein product is CSVEAGSAYEQYF.

A single count supports this clone. This chain joins TRBV28 and TRBJ2-3, with a weak D call TRBD2 (7 bases). V was clipped by 6 bases and J by 4 bases, with 14 bases between them. Germline-derived CDR1 and CDR2 are MDHEN and SYDVKM. This CDR3 has 14 residues. The CDR3: CASSAGAGPDTQYF. For the CDR3, the DNA is TGTGCCAGCAGCGCGGGGGCGGGTCCAGATACGCAGTATTTT.